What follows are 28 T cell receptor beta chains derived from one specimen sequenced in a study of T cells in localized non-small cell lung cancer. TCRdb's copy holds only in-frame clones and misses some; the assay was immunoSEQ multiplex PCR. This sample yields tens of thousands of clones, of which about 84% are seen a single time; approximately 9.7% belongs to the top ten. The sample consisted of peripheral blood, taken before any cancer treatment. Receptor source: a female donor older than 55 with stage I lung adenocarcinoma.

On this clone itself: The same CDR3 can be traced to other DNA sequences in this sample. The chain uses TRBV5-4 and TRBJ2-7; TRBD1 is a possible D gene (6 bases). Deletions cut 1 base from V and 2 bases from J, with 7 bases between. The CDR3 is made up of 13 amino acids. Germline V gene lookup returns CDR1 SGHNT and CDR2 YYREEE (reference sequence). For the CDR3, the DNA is TGTGCCAGCAGCTTGCAGGGGACCTACGAGCAGTACTTC. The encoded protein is CASSLQGTYEQYF.

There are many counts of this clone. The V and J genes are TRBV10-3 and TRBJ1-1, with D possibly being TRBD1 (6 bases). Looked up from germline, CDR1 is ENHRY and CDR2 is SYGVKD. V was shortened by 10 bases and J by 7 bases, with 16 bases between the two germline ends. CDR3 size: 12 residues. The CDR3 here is CATTSDRLEAFF. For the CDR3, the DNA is TGTGCCACCACTTCGGACAGACTTGAAGCTTTCTTT.

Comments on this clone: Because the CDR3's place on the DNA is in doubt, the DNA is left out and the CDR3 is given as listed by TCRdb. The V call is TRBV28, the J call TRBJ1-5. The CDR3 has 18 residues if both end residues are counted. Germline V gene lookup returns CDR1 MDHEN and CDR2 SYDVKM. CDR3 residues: CASSSSVGLGSSNQPQHF.

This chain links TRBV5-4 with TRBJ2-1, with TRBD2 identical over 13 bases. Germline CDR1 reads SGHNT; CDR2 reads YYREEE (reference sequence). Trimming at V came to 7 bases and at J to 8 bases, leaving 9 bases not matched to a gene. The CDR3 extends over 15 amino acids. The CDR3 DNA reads TGTGCCAGCGGGCCGGGACTAGCGGGGTTGTATGAGCAGTTCTTC. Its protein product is CASGPGLAGLYEQFF.

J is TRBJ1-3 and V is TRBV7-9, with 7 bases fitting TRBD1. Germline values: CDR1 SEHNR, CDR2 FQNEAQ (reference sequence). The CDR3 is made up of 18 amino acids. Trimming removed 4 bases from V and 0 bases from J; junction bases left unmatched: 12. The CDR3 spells CASSSFLHGTVSGNTIYF. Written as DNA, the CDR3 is TGTGCCAGCAGCTCCTTTCTCCACGGGACAGTCTCTGGAAACACCATATATTTT.

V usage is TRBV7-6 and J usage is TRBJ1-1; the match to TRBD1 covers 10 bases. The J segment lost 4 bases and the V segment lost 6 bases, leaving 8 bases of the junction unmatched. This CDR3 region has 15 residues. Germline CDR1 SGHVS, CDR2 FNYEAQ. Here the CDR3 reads CASSSTGGFLTEAFF. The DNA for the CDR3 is TGTGCCAGCAGTTCGACAGGGGGCTTTCTCACTGAAGCTTTCTTT.

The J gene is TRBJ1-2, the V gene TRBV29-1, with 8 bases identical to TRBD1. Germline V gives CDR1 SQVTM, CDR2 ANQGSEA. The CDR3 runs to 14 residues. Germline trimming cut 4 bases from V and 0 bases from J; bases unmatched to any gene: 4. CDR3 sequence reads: CSVAVQGANYGYTF. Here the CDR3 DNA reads TGCAGCGTTGCGGTACAGGGGGCTAACTATGGCTACACCTTC. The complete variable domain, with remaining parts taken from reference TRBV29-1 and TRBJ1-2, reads SAVISQKPSRDICQRGTSLTIQCQVDSQVTMMFWYRQQPGQSLTLIATANQGSEATYESGFVIDKFPISRPNLTFSTLTVSNMSPEDSSIYLCSVAVQGANYGYTFGSGTRLTVV.

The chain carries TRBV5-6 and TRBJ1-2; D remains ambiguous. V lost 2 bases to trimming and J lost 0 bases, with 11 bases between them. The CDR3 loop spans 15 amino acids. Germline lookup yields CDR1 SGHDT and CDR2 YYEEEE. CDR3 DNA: TGTGCCAGCAGCTTTTTGGGATCCTCTAACTATGGCTACACCTTC. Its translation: CASSFLGSSNYGYTF.

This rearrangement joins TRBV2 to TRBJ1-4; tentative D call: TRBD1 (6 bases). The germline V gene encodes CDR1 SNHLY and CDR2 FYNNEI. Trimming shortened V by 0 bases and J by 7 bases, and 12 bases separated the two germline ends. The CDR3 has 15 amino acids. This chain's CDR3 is CASSEARGGGEKLFF. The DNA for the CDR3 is TGTGCCAGCAGTGAAGCCCGGGGAGGGGGTGAAAAACTGTTTTTT.

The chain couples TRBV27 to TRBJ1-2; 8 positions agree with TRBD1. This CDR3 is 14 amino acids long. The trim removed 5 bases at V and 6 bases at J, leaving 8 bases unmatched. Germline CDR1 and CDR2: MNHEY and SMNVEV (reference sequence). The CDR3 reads CASSPSRTGNGYTF. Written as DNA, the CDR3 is TGTGCCAGCAGTCCTTCCCGGACAGGGAATGGCTACACCTTC.

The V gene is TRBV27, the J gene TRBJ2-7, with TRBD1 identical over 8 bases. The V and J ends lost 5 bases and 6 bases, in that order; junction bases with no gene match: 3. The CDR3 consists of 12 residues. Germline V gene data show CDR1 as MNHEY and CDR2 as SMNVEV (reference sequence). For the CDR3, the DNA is TGTGCCAGCAGTCCAGGGGGCAGCGAGCAGTACTTC. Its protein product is CASSPGGSEQYF.

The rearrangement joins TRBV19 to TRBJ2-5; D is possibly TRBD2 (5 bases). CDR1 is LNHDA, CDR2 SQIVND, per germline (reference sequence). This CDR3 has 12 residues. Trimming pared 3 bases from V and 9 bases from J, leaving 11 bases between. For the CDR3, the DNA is TGTGCCAGTAGTATCCTTGGGAGACCCCAGTACTTC. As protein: CASSILGRPQYF.

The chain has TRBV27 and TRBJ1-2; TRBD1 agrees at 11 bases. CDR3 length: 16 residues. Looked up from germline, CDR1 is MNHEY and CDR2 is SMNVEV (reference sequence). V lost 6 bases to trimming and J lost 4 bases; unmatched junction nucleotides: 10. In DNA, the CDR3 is TGTGCCAGCAGCGCCATTCGGACAGGGGGCTCCTATGGCTACACCTTC. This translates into CASSAIRTGGSYGYTF.

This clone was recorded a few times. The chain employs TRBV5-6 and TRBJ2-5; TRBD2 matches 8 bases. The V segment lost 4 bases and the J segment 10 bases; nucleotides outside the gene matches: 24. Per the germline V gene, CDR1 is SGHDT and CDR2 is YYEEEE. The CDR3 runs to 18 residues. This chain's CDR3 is CASSVFNPAGVLQAGQYF. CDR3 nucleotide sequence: TGTGCCAGCAGCGTCTTTAACCCAGCGGGGGTTCTACAGGCGGGCCAGTACTTC.

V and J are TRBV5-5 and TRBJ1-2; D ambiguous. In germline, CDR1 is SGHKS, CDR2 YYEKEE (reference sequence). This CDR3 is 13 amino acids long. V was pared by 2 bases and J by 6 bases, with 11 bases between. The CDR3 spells CASSFDSLDGYTF. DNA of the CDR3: TGTGCCAGCAGCTTCGACTCCCTGGATGGCTACACCTTC.

The CDR3 sequence is CASKARVNAYEQYF. CDR3 nucleotide sequence: TGCGCCAGCAAAGCGAGGGTCAACGCCTACGAGCAGTACTTC. The chain joins TRBV5-1 to TRBJ2-7; D perhaps matches TRBD2 (5 bases). The CDR3 runs 14 residues. Trimming took 6 bases from V and 2 from J, leaving 15 bases between them. Germline V gene lookup returns CDR1 SGHRS and CDR2 YFSETQ.

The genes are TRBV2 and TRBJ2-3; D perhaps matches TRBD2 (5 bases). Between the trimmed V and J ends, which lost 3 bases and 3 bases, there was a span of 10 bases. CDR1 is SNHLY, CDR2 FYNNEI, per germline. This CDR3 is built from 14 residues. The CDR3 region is CASSDGRVTDTQYF. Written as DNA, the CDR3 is TGTGCCAGCAGTGACGGGCGGGTGACAGATACGCAGTATTTT.

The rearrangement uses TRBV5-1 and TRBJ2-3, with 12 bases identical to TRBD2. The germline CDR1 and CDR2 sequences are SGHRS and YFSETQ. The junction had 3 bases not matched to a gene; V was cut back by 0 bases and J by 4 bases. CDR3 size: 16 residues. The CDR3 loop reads CASSLDASGRADTQYF. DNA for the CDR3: TGCGCCAGCAGCTTGGACGCTAGCGGGAGGGCAGATACGCAGTATTTT.

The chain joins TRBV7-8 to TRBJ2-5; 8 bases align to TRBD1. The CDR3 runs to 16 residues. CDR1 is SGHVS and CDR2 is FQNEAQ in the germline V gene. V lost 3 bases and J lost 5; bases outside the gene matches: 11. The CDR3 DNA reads TGTGCCAGCAGCTTCCCGGACAGGGCGGTAGGGGAGACCCAGTACTTC. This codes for CASSFPDRAVGETQYF.

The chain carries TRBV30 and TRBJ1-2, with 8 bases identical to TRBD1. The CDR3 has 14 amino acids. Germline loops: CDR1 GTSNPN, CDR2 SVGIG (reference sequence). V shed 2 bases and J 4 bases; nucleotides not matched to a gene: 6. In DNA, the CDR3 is TGTGCCTGGAGTCCAGACAGGGGAGCCTATGGCTACACCTTC. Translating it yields CAWSPDRGAYGYTF.

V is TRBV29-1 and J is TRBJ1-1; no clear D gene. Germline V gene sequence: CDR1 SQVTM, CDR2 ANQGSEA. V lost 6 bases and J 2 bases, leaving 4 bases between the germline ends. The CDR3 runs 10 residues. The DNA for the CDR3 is TGCAGCGTCAAAAACACTGAAGCTTTCTTT. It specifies CSVKNTEAFF.

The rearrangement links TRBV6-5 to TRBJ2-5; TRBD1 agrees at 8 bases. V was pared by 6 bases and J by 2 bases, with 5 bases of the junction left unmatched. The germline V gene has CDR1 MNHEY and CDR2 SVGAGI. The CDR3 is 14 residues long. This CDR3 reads CASRGTGGQETQYF. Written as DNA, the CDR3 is TGTGCCAGCAGGGGAACAGGGGGGCAAGAGACCCAGTACTTC.

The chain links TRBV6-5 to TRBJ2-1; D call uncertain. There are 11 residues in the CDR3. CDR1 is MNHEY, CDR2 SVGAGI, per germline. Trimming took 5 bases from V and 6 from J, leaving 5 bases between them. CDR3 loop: CASSLGNEQFF. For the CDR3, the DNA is TGTGCCAGCAGTCTAGGCAATGAGCAGTTCTTC.

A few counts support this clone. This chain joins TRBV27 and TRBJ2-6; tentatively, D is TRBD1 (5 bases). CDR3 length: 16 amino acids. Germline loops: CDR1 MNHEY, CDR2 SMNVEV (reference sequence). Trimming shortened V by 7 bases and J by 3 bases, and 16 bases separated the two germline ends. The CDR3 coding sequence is TGTGCCAGCAAGCCTATAGGGGTCAGTGGGGCCAACGTCCTGACTTTC. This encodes CASKPIGVSGANVLTF. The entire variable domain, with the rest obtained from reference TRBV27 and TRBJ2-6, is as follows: EAQVTQNPRYLITVTGKKLTVTCSQNMNHEYMSWYRQDPGLGLRQIYYSMNVEVTDKGDVPEGYKVSRKEKRNFPLILESPSPNQTSLYFCASKPIGVSGANVLTFGAGSRLTVL.

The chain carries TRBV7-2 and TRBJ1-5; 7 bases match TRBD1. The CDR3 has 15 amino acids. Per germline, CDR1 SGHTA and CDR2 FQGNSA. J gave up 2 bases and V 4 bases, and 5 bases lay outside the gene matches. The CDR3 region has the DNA TGTGCCAGCAGCTCTCAGGGGGATGGCAATCAGCCCCAGCATTTT. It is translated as CASSSQGDGNQPQHF.

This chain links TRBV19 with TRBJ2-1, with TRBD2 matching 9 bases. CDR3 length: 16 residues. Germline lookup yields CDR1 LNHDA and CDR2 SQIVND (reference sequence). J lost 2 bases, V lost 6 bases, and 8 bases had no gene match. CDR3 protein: CASRDWTSVTYNEQFF. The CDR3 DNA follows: TGTGCCAGTAGAGATTGGACTAGCGTGACCTACAATGAGCAGTTCTTC. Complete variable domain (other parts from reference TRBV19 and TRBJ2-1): DGGITQSPKYLFRKEGQNVTLSCEQNLNHDAMYWYRQDPGQGLRLIYYSQIVNDFQKGDIAEGYSVSREKKESFPLTVTSAQKNPTAFYLCASRDWTSVTYNEQFFGPGTRLTVL.

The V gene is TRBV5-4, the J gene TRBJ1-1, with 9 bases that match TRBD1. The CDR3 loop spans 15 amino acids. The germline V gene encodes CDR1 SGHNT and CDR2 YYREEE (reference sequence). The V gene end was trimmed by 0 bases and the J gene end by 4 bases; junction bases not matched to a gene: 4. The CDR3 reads CASSLAGTGPTEAFF. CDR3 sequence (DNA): TGTGCCAGCAGCTTGGCCGGGACAGGGCCCACTGAAGCTTTCTTT.

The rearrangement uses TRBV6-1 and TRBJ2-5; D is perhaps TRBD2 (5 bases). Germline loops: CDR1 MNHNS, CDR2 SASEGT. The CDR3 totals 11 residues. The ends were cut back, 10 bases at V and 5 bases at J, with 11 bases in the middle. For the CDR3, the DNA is TGTGCCACCGAACTAGGGGAGACCCAGTACTTC. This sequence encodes CATELGETQYF.